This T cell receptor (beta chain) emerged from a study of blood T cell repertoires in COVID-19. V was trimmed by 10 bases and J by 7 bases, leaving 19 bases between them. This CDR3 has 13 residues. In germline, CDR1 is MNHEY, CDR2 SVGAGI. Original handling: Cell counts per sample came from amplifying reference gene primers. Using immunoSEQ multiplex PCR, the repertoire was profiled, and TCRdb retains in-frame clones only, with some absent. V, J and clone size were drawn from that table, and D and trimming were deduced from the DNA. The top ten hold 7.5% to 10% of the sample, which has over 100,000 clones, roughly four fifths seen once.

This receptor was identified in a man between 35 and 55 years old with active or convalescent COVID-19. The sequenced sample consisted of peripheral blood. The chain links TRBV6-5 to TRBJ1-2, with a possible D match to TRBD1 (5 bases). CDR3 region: CATRQTRGSGYTF. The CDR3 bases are TGTGCCACCCGACAGACTAGGGGAAGTGGCTACACCTTC.